This passage covers 21 T cell receptor beta chains from one sample sequenced in a study of T cells in Graves' hyperthyroidism and ophthalmopathy. The investigators amplified TCR beta CDR3 regions from RNA transcripts. HTBI primers were the set used in a first-round RT-PCR of the TCR CDR3. TCRdb reprocessed the multiplex PCR reads with MiXCR, giving one entry per CDR3 protein. The table includes 500,000 to 600,000 distinct CDR3 sequences, 40% to 50% detected once. Sequencing was performed on peripheral blood or thyroid tissue (not recorded which). Receptor source: an adult woman with Graves' disease, either hyperthyroidism or ophthalmopathy (not recorded which).

This chain connects TRBV2 to TRBJ1-2; the match to TRBD1 covers 7 bases. The germline gives CDR1 SNHLY, CDR2 FYNNEI. Trimming took 4 bases from V and 8 from J; bases not matched to a gene: 13. The CDR3 length is 15 residues. In nucleotides, the CDR3 is TGTGCCAGCAGTGTACTAGGGACAGATAAAAGAGGCTACACCTTC. Its protein is CASSVLGTDKRGYTF.

This clonotype showed up just a few times. The V gene is TRBV7-9, the J gene TRBJ2-7, with TRBD1 identical over 8 bases. J gave up 3 bases and V 5 bases, and 9 bases lay outside the gene matches. CDR1 and CDR2 from the germline V gene are SEHNR and FQNEAQ (reference sequence). This CDR3 is built from 15 residues. CDR3 sequence reads: CASSHRDRTSYEQYF. The CDR3 DNA follows: TGTGCCAGCAGCCACCGGGACAGGACCAGCTACGAGCAGTACTTC.

The J gene is TRBJ1-1, the V gene TRBV7-9, with D uncertain. The CDR3 contains 11 residues. In germline, CDR1 is SEHNR, CDR2 FQNEAQ (reference sequence). V was cut by 6 bases and J by 11 bases, with 13 bases left in between. The CDR3 protein is CASSSRGRAFF. As DNA, the CDR3 is TGTGCCAGCAGTTCCCGAGGTCGGGCTTTCTTT.

This clonotype was seen only a few times. The chain combines TRBV28 with TRBJ2-7; D gene uncertain. The V and J ends lost 5 bases and 2 bases respectively, with 13 bases between them. The CDR3 totals 14 residues. The germline V gene encodes CDR1 MDHEN and CDR2 SYDVKM. CDR3: CASSQTVLPYEQYF. The CDR3 coding sequence is TGTGCCAGCAGTCAGACTGTACTACCCTACGAGCAGTACTTC.

This clonotype was seen just once. This chain joins TRBV10-3 and TRBJ1-2, with D tentatively TRBD1 (5 bases). CDR1 is ENHRY, CDR2 SYGVKD, per germline. This CDR3 spans 14 amino acids. Between the trimmed V and J ends, which lost 2 bases and 4 bases, there was a span of 11 bases. CDR3 sequence: CAISEPGVLYGYTF. CDR3 nucleotide sequence: TGTGCCATCAGTGAGCCGGGGGTTCTCTATGGCTACACCTTC.

This clonotype was seen at least ten times. This chain joins TRBV6-1 and TRBJ2-7; 15 bases agree with TRBD2. Germline lookup yields CDR1 MNHNS and CDR2 SASEGT. The CDR3 contains 15 residues. V was pared by 2 bases and J by 6 bases, with 2 bases of the junction left unmatched. The CDR3 sequence: CASSEPGLAGGEQYF. CDR3 DNA: TGTGCCAGCAGTGAACCGGGACTAGCGGGAGGCGAGCAGTACTTC.

This clonotype was observed a single time. V usage is TRBV19 and J usage is TRBJ2-2; 8 positions match TRBD1. This CDR3 region has 16 residues. Unmatched junction bases numbered 7, after V lost 4 bases and J lost 3 bases. Germline values: CDR1 LNHDA, CDR2 SQIVND (reference sequence). The CDR3 region is CASSSQGAEDTGELFF. CDR3 in DNA: TGTGCCAGTAGTAGTCAGGGGGCGGAGGACACCGGGGAGCTGTTTTTT.

The chain carries TRBV5-1 and TRBJ1-1; D gene ambiguous. This CDR3 contains 16 residues. Trimming left V 0 bases short and J 5 bases short, with 17 bases between. Germline CDR1 is SGHRS and CDR2 is YFSETQ. CDR3 protein: CASSLAGVGILTEAFF. The DNA of the CDR3 is TGCGCCAGCAGCTTGGCCGGCGTAGGTATCCTTACTGAAGCTTTCTTT.

This clonotype has at least ten counts. The chain has TRBV4-2 and TRBJ1-4, with 7 positions matching TRBD1. The V gene's germline CDR1 is LGHNA and CDR2 YNFKEQ. The CDR3 has 14 amino acids. The J segment lost 4 bases and the V segment lost 3 bases, leaving 2 bases of the junction unmatched. The CDR3 loop is CASSHGQVNEKLFF. For the CDR3, the DNA is TGTGCCAGCAGCCACGGACAGGTTAATGAAAAACTGTTTTTT.

This clonotype came up a few times. The V call is TRBV6-5, the J call TRBJ1-1; no clear D gene. V lost 4 bases and J lost 3, with 9 bases in between. The length of the CDR3 is 13 residues. Germline loops: CDR1 MNHEY, CDR2 SVGAGI. The CDR3 spells CASSSPVDTEAFF. CDR3 coding DNA: TGTGCCAGCAGTTCCCCTGTAGACACTGAAGCTTTCTTT.

Ten or more counts support this clonotype. The chain joins TRBV19 to TRBJ2-7; 7 nucleotides align to TRBD1. This CDR3 spans 13 amino acids. With 3 bases clipped from V and 6 bases from J, the junction kept 5 bases outside the gene matches. Germline-derived CDR1 and CDR2 are LNHDA and SQIVND (reference sequence). CDR3 DNA: TGTGCCAGTAGTATCGGGACAGTCTCCGAGCAGTACTTC. Translated, it gives CASSIGTVSEQYF.

This clonotype was picked up many times. This sequence joins TRBV20-1 and TRBJ1-5; D might be TRBD1 (6 bases). Germline CDR1 DFQATT, CDR2 SNEGSKA (reference sequence). The ends were cut back, 6 bases at V and 9 bases at J, with 12 bases in the middle. The CDR3 contains 11 residues. The CDR3 DNA is TGCAGTGCCGGGGGGCGGCTGCCCCAGCATTTT. Its translation is CSAGGRLPQHF.

The chain recombines TRBV11-2 with TRBJ1-2; a possible D gene is TRBD1 (5 bases). The V and J ends lost 5 bases and 3 bases respectively, with 19 bases between them. Germline V lookup: CDR1 SGHAT, CDR2 FQNNGV. CDR3 length: 16 residues. CDR3 region: CASSPSAAGTYYGYTF. The CDR3 nucleotides are TGTGCCAGCAGCCCCAGCGCAGCAGGGACCTACTATGGCTACACCTTC.

The V and J genes are TRBV18 and TRBJ1-1, with D uncertain. The V end was cut by 4 bases, the J end by 3 bases, with 12 bases between. The CDR3 totals 14 residues. CDR1 is KGHSH, CDR2 LQKENI, per germline. CDR3 nucleotide sequence: TGTGCCAGCTCACGGCAGTCAGGTGACACTGAAGCTTTCTTT. This gives the protein CASSRQSGDTEAFF.

The chain carries TRBV7-9 and TRBJ2-7; 8 positions agree with TRBD1. CDR1 SEHNR and CDR2 FQNEAQ come from the germline V gene (reference sequence). CDR3 length equals 15 residues. V lost 4 bases and J lost 5; bases outside the gene matches: 10. CDR3 DNA: TGTGCCAGCAGCTCCTCCAGGGGGCAGAGGAACGAGCAGTACTTC. Protein: CASSSSRGQRNEQYF. The full variable domain, rest sourced from reference TRBV7-9 and TRBJ2-7, is DTGVSQNPRHKITKRGQNVTFRCDPISEHNRLYWYRQTLGQGPEFLTYFQNEAQLEKSRLLSDRFSAERPKGSFSTLEIQRTEQGDSAMYLCASSSSRGQRNEQYFGPGTRLTVT.

This clonotype was recorded a few times. The genes are TRBV6-5 and TRBJ1-2, with 8 bases lining up with TRBD1. The CDR3 has 12 residues. Trimming removed 10 bases from V and 7 bases from J; junction bases left unmatched: 8. Germline V gene sequence: CDR1 MNHEY, CDR2 SVGAGI. The CDR3 coding sequence is TGTGCCACCTCGCAGGGGGCGTTTGGCTACACCTTC. It is translated as CATSQGAFGYTF.

For this clonotype: One junction end does not reproduce the germline sequence, and a read error may be involved. V gene TRBV2 combines with J gene TRBJ2-7, with D uncertain. This CDR3 contains 13 residues. CDR1 is SNHLY and CDR2 is FYNNEI in the germline V gene. The CDR3 bases are TGCGCCAGCAGCTTGAACGCCGCCGGCGAGCAGTACTTC. Protein product: CASSLNAAGEQYF. Full variable domain (outside the CDR3, taken from reference TRBV2 and TRBJ2-7): EPEVTQTPSHQVTQMGQEVILRCVPISNHLYFYWYRQILGQKVEFLVSFYNNEISEKSEIFDDQFSVERPDGSNFTLKIRSTKLEDSAMYFCASSLNAAGEQYFGPGTRLTVT.

The rearrangement links TRBV7-9 to TRBJ1-4; D gene uncertain. Germline V gives CDR1 SEHNR, CDR2 FQNEAQ (reference sequence). V was trimmed by 1 base and J by 13 bases, leaving 13 bases between them. The CDR3 spans 13 residues. CDR3 residues: CASSLVLSGTLFF. As DNA, the CDR3 is TGTGCCAGCAGCTTAGTACTTTCGGGCACACTGTTTTTT.

On this clonotype itself: The junction does not match germline at one end; this may be a read error. The rearrangement joins TRBV2 to TRBJ1-3, with D possibly being TRBD1 (5 bases). Per the germline V gene, CDR1 is SNHLY and CDR2 is FYNNEI. The CDR3 is 16 amino acids. The CDR3 region has the DNA TGTGCCAGCAGTAGAGGGGCCCCAATCTCTGGAAACACCATATACTTT. Protein product: CASSRGAPISGNTIYF.

The sample holds one count of this clonotype. This chain uses TRBV7-9 with TRBJ2-7; no definite D call. The CDR3 covers 12 residues. V shed 4 bases and J shed 3 bases, with 7 bases lying between them. The V gene's germline CDR1 is SEHNR and CDR2 FQNEAQ (reference sequence). The CDR3 protein is CASSSAVYEQYF. CDR3 bases: TGTGCCAGCAGCTCAGCTGTCTACGAGCAGTACTTC.

J is TRBJ2-5 and V is TRBV29-1, with a possible D match to TRBD1 (6 bases). The CDR3 sequence is 14 residues long. Germline values: CDR1 SQVTM, CDR2 ANQGSEA. Trimming took 4 bases from V and 4 from J, leaving 16 bases between them. The CDR3 DNA sequence: TGCAGCGTTGTTCCCAGGGGTACGTTAGAGACCCAGTACTTC. It specifies CSVVPRGTLETQYF.